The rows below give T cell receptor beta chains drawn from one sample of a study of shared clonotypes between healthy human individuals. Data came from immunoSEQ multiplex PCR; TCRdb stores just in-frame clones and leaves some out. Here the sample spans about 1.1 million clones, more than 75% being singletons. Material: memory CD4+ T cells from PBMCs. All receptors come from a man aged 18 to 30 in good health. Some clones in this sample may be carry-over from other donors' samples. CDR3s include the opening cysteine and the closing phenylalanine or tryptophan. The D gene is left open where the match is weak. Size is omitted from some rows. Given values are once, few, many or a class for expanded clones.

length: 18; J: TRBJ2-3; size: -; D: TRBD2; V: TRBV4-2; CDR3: CASSQGGLAGGLTDTQYF; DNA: TGTGCCAGCAGCCAAGGGGGGCTAGCGGGAGGACTCACAGATACGCAGTATTTT
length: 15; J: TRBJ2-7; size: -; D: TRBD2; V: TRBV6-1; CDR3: CASSPRTSGIYEQYF; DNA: TGTGCCAGCAGTCCCCGGACTAGCGGTATCTACGAGCAGTACTTC
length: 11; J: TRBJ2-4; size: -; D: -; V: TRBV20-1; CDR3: CSQPVGNIQYF; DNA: TGCAGTCAACCCGTAGGAAACATTCAGTACTTC
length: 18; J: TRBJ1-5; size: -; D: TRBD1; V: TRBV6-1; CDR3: CASSEPGQGDYSNQPQHF; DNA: TGTGCCAGCAGTGAACCTGGACAGGGCGATTATAGCAATCAGCCCCAGCATTTT
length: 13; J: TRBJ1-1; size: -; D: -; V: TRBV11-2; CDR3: CASSSDLNTEAFF; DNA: TGTGCCAGCAGCTCGGACTTGAACACTGAAGCTTTCTTT
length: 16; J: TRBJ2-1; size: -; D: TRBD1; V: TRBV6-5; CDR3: CASSYSKGGPYNEQFF; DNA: TGTGCCAGCAGTTACTCAAAAGGGGGCCCCTACAATGAGCAGTTCTTC
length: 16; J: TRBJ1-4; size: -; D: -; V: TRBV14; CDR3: CASSRGVGPINEKLFF; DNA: TGTGCCAGCAGCCGAGGTGTAGGACCTATCAATGAAAAACTGTTTTTT
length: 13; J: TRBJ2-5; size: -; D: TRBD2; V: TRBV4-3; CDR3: CASSQRGAETQYF; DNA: TGCGCCAGCAGCCAGCGGGGGGCGGAGACCCAGTACTTC
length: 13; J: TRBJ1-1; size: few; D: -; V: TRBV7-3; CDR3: CASSSTEYTEAFF; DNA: TGTGCCAGCAGCTCGACAGAGTACACTGAAGCTTTCTTT
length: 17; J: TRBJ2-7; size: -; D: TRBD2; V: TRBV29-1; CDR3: CSVRGQRDPSYGSEQYF; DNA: TGCAGCGTCCGGGGCCAGCGGGACCCATCCTATGGTTCCGAGCAGTACTTC
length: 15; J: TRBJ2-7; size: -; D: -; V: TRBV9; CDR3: CASSELWDPDHEQYF; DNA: TGTGCCAGCAGCGAGTTGTGGGATCCAGATCACGAGCAGTACTTC
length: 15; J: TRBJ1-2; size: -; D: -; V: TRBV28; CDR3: CASSLLGVQGQGYTF; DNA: TGTGCCAGCAGTTTATTGGGGGTCCAGGGACAAGGCTACACCTTC
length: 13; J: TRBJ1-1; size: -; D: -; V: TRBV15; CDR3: CATPDSGDTEAFF; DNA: TGTGCCACCCCAGATTCGGGGGACACTGAAGCTTTCTTT
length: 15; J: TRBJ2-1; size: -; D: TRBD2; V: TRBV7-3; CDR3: CASSFTGGSYNEQFF; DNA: TGTGCCAGCAGCTTTACGGGAGGTTCCTACAATGAGCAGTTCTTC
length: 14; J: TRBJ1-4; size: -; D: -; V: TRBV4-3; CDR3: CASRPGATNEKLFF; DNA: TGCGCCAGCCGCCCGGGTGCAACTAATGAAAAACTGTTTTTT
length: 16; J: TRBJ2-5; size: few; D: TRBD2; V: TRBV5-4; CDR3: CASSRQTSGAGETQYF; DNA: TGTGCCAGCAGCCGACAGACTAGCGGAGCGGGGGAGACCCAGTACTTC
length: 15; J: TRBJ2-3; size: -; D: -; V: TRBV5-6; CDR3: CASSPRRTFGDTQYF; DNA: TGTGCCAGCAGCCCGCGGCGGACCTTCGGAGATACGCAGTATTTT
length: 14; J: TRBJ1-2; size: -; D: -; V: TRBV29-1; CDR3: CSVARGGVNYGYTF; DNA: TGCAGCGTTGCCAGAGGGGGAGTCAACTATGGCTACACCTTC
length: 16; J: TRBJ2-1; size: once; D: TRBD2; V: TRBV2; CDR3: CASNPGLAGSYNEQFF; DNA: TGTGCCAGCAACCCGGGACTAGCGGGGTCTTACAATGAGCAGTTCTTC
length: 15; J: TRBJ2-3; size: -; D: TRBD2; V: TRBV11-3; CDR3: CASSFQREGTDTQYF; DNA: TGTGCCAGCAGCTTCCAGCGGGAGGGGACAGATACGCAGTATTTT
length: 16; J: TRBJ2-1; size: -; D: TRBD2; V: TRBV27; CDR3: CASSLRLTGGYNEQFF; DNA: TGTGCCAGCAGTTTACGGTTGACGGGAGGATACAATGAGCAGTTCTTC
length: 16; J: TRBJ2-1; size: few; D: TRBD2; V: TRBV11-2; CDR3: CASSSGTSGRIYEQFF; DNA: TGTGCCAGCAGCTCCGGGACTAGCGGGAGGATCTATGAGCAGTTCTTC
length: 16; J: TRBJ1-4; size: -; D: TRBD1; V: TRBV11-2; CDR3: CASSRPGQTTNEKLFF; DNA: TGTGCCAGCAGTCGACCGGGACAGACAACTAATGAAAAACTGTTTTTT
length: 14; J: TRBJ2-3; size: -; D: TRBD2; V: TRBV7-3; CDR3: CASSLAGVTDTQYF; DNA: TGTGCCAGCAGCTTGGCGGGGGTCACAGATACGCAGTATTTT
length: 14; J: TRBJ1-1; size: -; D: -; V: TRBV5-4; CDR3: CASSSAAGPSEAFF; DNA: TGTGCCAGCAGCTCCGCCGCGGGGCCCAGCGAAGCTTTCTTT
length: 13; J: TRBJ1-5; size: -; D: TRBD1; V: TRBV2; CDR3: CASNGQGVQPQHF; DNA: TGTGCCAGCAATGGACAGGGAGTTCAGCCCCAGCATTTT